The clone carrying this TCR beta chain was observed a few times. Antigen specificity is unknown. The sample belongs to a study of cytomegalovirus exposure and HLA in healthy donors. V lost 5 bases and J lost 2, with 5 bases in between. The CDR3 extends over 12 amino acids. Germline-derived CDR1 and CDR2 are SGHVS and FNYEAQ. Study conclusions and caveats: The analysis excluded some indistinguishable V segments, including TRBV6-2 and TRBV6-3. In an earlier analysis, most TCR beta V segments were productive about 87% or about 30% of the time. Later work found that TCR association rates differed between HLA loci; DRB1 had the most and HLA-C the fewest.

PCR primers comprised 60 Vbeta and 13 Jbeta primers. Produced via immunoSEQ multiplex PCR; TCRdb's table is partial and in-frame only. The sample shows about 50,000 clones, roughly four fifths of them seen only once. V and J are TRBV7-6 and TRBJ2-3; no reliable D call. Sequencing input: PBMCs. The clonotype originates from a woman between 40 and 55 years old in good health and CMV-seropositive. DNA for the CDR3: TGTGCCAGCAGCCCAAACACAGATACGCAGTATTTT. Encoded protein: CASSPNTDTQYF.